This TCR beta chain originates from a study of blood T cells in healthy people across ages (dated by TCRdb to about 2015). In terms of the full investigation: In model experiments, template switching captured about one uniquely barcoded TCR beta cDNA molecule for every two T cells. To avoid experimental bias, donors of different ages were distributed randomly across sequencing lanes. Using the same blood draw, the study looked at two additional independent replicas of 1 million unique cDNA reads for two donors, one aged 18 to 30 and the other aged 80 or older. Four age groups were formed from the donors: young (average 16 years), middle-aged (approximately 39), aged (over 55) and long-lived (more than 75). The study measured age-related changes in TCR beta repertoire diversity using deep sequencing normalized with unique cDNA molecular identifiers.

Systemically healthy Caucasian individuals from Russia, some 36 in total and aged about 6 to 90 years, were included as donors. Around 9.9 milliliters of peripheral blood were collected from each donor into EDTA-treated Vacutainer tubes. Ficoll-Paque density-gradient centrifugation was used to isolate PBMCs, with at least 6 million obtained per sample. Total RNA was extracted from PBMCs with Trizol reagent, with at least 6 micrograms obtained per sample. Naive CD45RAhigh/CD27high T cell percentages were measured by flow cytometry on a PBMC aliquot from every donor. The study at large found these results: Observed TCR beta diversity per million T cells fell roughly linearly with age, and a significant reduction was already apparent by age around 40. Since profiling was done on bulk unsorted PBMCs, naive and antigen-experienced compartments could not be conclusively compared. Total diversity estimates from one million sequenced T cells were considered lower bounds and underestimates. A strong correlation was found between observed TCR beta diversity and the percentage of naive T cells measured by flow cytometry. The long-lived group showed more naive CD4+ T cells, fewer expanded clones and increased TCR diversity than the aged group, suggesting age selection. The CMV infection status of donors was not known, potentially confounding age-related changes in expanded clonotypes.

Germline trimming: 0 bases from V, 4 bases from J; junction bases outside gene matches: 3. The CDR3 covers 15 residues, taking in both the cysteine and the phenylalanine. Only the CDR3 DNA stays, 45 bases, in frame from base 1. CDR1 SGDLS and CDR2 YYNGEE are derived from the germline V gene. The method was 5' RACE. Sequencing relied on an Illumina HiSeq 2500. A second about 7 to 12 cycle PCR used a sample-barcoded 5' primer and a J-beta primer mix. Each TCR beta cDNA molecule received a unique molecular identifier from a template-switch 5' adaptor carrying 12 random nucleotides. Each sample yielded at least 2.5 million CDR3-containing paired-end reads. All of the RNA was converted into first-strand cDNA using the Mint cDNA synthesis kit, with a TRBC-specific oligonucleotide serving as the primer. After uracil-DNA glycosylase treatment, a first 18-cycle PCR used universal primers M1SS and BC2_uni_R on all cDNA. As for the authors' bioinformatics: Each sample was normalized by randomly selecting 1 million high-quality reads, each carrying a distinct molecular identifier. Instead of being binned into consensus sequences, reads that shared molecular identifiers were thrown out. MiTCR, set to a Q25 quality threshold and the strictest error-elimination algorithm, was used for CDR3 identification, clonotype clustering and error correction. A nonparametric unseen species model with Euler transformation was used to estimate lower-bound total TCR beta diversity. The public reads were run again by TCRdb, first through fastp at Q25 and then through MiXCR, and only productive beta chains were kept. Every distinct CDR3 protein forms one entry, paired with its most common genes and DNA. These V and J calls are TCRdb output, not the study's own analysis. Within this sample are around 1.5 million distinct CDR3 sequences, with 30% to 40% of them counted one time only. Approximately 11% of the sample is held by the ten biggest clonotypes.

About this clonotype itself: Its antigen remains undetermined. There are no base qualities to consult, and no much larger clone falls within one base.

The specimen sequenced was blood. The source is a woman in her 30s in good health. Recombination connected TRBV9 to TRBJ2-1, and TRBD2 matches 8 of the central bases. The CDR3 amino acid sequence is: CASSVVSGEYNEQFF. The DNA sequence is given as TGTGCCAGCAGCGTAGTTAGCGGGGAGTACAATGAGCAGTTCTTC.